This note documents a single T cell receptor beta chain sequence. What it binds is unknown. This record comes from a study of shared clonotypes between healthy human individuals. Study-wide context: CD8 memory received one plate per donor, CD8 naive two, CD4 memory three and CD4 naive three.

Free of recent acute infections or vaccinations, the donors were healthy HIV-negative adults. Study conclusions and caveats: Shared clonotypes: approximately 4.5% naive CD4, about 4% naive CD8, around 2.4% memory CD4, under 0.5% memory CD8. Although depth was large, rarefaction showed that sequencing of the sorted subsets was incomplete.

Data came from immunoSEQ multiplex PCR; TCRdb stores just in-frame clones and leaves some out. The sample holds about 770,000 clones; roughly two thirds are singletons and the top ten take under 2%. Germline CDR1 and CDR2: WSHSY and SAAADI. This CDR3 contains 14 residues. V was cut by 6 bases and J by 1 base, with 12 bases left in between. This receptor was identified in a woman aged 30 to 39 in good health. The chain has TRBV10-2 and TRBJ1-1, with D possibly matching TRBD1 (6 bases). What was sequenced was memory CD4+ T cells sorted from blood. Subset reported: CD45RA-negative fraction. CDR3 region: CASRDQGRNTEAFF. CDR3 nucleotides: TGCGCCAGCAGAGACCAGGGGCGGAACACTGAAGCTTTCTTT.